Described below is a single T cell receptor beta chain sequence and its context. Regions amplified from RNA transcripts were the TCR beta CDR3 regions. A first-round RT-PCR of the TCR CDR3 used the HTBI primer set. TCRdb recomputed calls from the multiplex PCR reads with MiXCR, one row per CDR3 protein. The sample has around 760,000 distinct CDR3 sequences, 35% seen once. Exclusion of patients followed from uncontrolled infection, other autoimmune disease, pregnancy or lactation. Thyroid ultrasound and orbital computed tomography, with clinical symptoms and serum thyroxine and TRAb, informed diagnoses. The CDR3 has 16 residues. V lost 7 bases, J lost 6 bases, and 17 bases stayed unmatched. Germline V gene sequence: CDR1 LNHDA, CDR2 SQIVND (reference sequence). The sample belongs to a study of T cells in Graves' hyperthyroidism and ophthalmopathy. Study-level information: Sampling of peripheral blood happened at initial diagnosis, prior to any treatment.

The specimen was blood. The sequence derives from a woman aged 40 to 49 with Graves' hyperthyroidism. The gene calls are TRBV19 and TRBJ1-1; 7 bases map to TRBD1. The CDR3: CASNPPPGRGTAEAFF. For the CDR3, the DNA is TGTGCCAGTAACCCCCCCCCAGGTCGGGGGACAGCTGAAGCTTTCTTT.